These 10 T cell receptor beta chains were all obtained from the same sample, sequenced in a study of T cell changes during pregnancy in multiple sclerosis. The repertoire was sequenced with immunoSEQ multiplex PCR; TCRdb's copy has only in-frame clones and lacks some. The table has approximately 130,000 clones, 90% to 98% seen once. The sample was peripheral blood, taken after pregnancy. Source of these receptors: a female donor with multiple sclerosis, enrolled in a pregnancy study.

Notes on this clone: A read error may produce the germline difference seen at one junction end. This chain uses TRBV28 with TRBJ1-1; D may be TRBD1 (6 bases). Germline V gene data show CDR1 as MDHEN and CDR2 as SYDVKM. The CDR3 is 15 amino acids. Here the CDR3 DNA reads TGTGCCAGCAGTGTATGGACAGCAATGAACACTGAAGCTTTCTTT. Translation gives CASSVWTAMNTEAFF. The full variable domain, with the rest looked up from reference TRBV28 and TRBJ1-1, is DVKVTQSSRYLVKRTGEKVFLECVQDMDHENMFWYRQDPGLGLRLIYFSYDVKMKEKGDIPEGYSVSREKKERFSLILESASTNQTSMYLCASSVWTAMNTEAFFGQGTRLTVV.

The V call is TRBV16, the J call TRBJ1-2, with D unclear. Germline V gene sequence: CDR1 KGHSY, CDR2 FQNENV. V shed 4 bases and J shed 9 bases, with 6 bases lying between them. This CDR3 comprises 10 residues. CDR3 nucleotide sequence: TGTGCCAGCAGCCTTGAGAGCTACACCTTC. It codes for CASSLESYTF.

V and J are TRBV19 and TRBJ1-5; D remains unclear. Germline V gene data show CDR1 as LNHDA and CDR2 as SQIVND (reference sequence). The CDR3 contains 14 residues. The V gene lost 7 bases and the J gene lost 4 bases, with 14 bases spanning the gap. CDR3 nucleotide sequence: TGTGCCAGTACTGTGACATTCCAAAATCAGCCCCAGCATTTT. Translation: CASTVTFQNQPQHF.

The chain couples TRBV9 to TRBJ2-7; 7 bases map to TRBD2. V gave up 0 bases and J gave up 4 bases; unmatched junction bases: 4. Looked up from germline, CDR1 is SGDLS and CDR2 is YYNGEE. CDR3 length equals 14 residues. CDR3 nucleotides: TGTGCCAGCAGCGTAGTGGCGGGAGCGTACGAGCAGTACTTC. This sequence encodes CASSVVAGAYEQYF.

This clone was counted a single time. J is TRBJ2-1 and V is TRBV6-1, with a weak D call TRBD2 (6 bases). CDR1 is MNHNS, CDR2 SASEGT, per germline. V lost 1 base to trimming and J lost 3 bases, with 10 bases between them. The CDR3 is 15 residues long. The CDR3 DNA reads TGTGCCAGCAGTGAAGTTAGCGGCGTCTACAATGAGCAGTTCTTC. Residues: CASSEVSGVYNEQFF.

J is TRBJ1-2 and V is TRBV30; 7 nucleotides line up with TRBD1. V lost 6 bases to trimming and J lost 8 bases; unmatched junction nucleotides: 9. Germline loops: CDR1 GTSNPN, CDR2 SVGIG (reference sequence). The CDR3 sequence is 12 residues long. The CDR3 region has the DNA TGTGCCTGTGCACAGGGGCCGGGCGGCTACACCTTC. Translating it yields CACAQGPGGYTF.

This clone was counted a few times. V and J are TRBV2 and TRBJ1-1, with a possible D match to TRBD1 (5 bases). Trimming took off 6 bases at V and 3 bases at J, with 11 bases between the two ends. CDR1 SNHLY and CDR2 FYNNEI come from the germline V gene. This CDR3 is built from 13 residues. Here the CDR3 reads CASRFGTYTEAFF. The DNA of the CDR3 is TGTGCCAGCAGATTTGGGACTTACACTGAAGCTTTCTTT.

In nucleotides, the CDR3 is TGTGCCAGCTCACCTCAGGGGTGGTGGACTGAAGCTTTCTTT. This codes for CASSPQGWWTEAFF. The V and J genes are TRBV18 and TRBJ1-1, with D perhaps matching TRBD1 (6 bases). CDR1 is KGHSH and CDR2 is LQKENI in the germline V gene. The CDR3 covers 14 residues. Between the trimmed V and J ends, which lost 3 bases and 5 bases, there was a span of 13 bases.

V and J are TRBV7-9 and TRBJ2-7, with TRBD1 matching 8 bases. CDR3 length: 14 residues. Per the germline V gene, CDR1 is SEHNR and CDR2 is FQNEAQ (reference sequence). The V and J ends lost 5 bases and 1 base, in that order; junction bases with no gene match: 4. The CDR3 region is CASSGRDRSYEQYF. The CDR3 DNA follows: TGTGCCAGCAGCGGCCGGGACAGGTCCTACGAGCAGTACTTC.

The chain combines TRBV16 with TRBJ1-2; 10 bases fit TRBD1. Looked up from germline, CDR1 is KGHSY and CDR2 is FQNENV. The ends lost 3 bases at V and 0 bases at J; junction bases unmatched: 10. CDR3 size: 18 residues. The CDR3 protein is CASSQEPGQGLANYGYTF. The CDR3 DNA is TGTGCCAGCAGCCAGGAGCCGGGACAGGGGTTAGCTAACTATGGCTACACCTTC.